These 15 T cell receptor beta chains originate from one sample sequenced in a study of blood T cells in healthy people across ages. A second about 6 to 12 cycle PCR used barcoded and J-beta primers. MiXCR, run by TCRdb on the 5' RACE reads, gives a single entry per CDR3 protein. Of over a million distinct CDR3 sequences listed, 35% to 55% are singletons. Sequencing input: blood. Receptors originate from a woman in her sixties in good health.

This clonotype has more than one count but fewer than ten. V gene TRBV3-1 combines with J gene TRBJ2-7; TRBD2 aligns across 10 bases. The trim removed 0 bases at V and 4 bases at J, leaving 6 bases unmatched. Germline CDR1 reads LGHDT; CDR2 reads YNNKEL (reference sequence). The length of the CDR3 is 16 residues. The CDR3 here is CASSQDSGRARYEQYF. CDR3 DNA: TGTGCCAGCAGCCAAGACAGCGGGAGGGCCCGTTACGAGCAGTACTTC.

This rearrangement joins TRBV27 to TRBJ2-7, with D possibly matching TRBD1 (7 bases). The DNA end lines up better with TRBJ2-5; the J call may be wrong. The CDR3 sequence is 15 residues long. CDR1 is MNHEY and CDR2 is SMNVEV in the germline V gene (reference sequence). The CDR3 is CASSLLTGRGETQYF. In DNA, the CDR3 is TGTGCCAGCAGCCTGTTGACAGGGCGGGGAGAGACCCAGTACTTC.

This clonotype was observed a single time. The chain carries TRBV21-1 and TRBJ2-4; the DNA was not compared with TRBD1, the D call given in the table. TRBV21-1 is labeled a pseudogene. This CDR3 spans 15 amino acids. In DNA form, the CDR3 reads TGTGCCAGCAGCAAAGGCCTCGGGGGCCGGAACATTCAGTACTTC. Protein sequence: CASSKGLGGRNIQYF.

The chain is built from TRBV27 and TRBJ2-1, with TRBD2 identical over 12 bases. V lost 8 bases to trimming and J lost 9 bases; unmatched junction nucleotides: 5. This CDR3 is built from 13 residues. Germline CDR1 reads MNHEY; CDR2 reads SMNVEV (reference sequence). The CDR3 nucleotides are TGTGCCAGCCGGACTAGCGGGATGGGTGAGCAGTTCTTC. This gives the protein CASRTSGMGEQFF.

This clonotype was counted only a few times. The chain is built from TRBV25-1 and TRBJ2-1, with 10 bases that match TRBD2. Germline-derived CDR1 and CDR2 are MGHDK and SYGVNS. CDR3 size: 16 residues. Trimming removed 6 bases from V and 5 bases from J; junction bases left unmatched: 10. Here the CDR3 DNA reads TGTGCCAGCAGCCATATGGGAGCGGGAGGGCACAATGAGCAGTTCTTC. This codes for CASSHMGAGGHNEQFF.

The chain is built from TRBV12-3 or TRBV12-4 and TRBJ2-4, with a possible D match to TRBD1 (6 bases). The DNA end is a closer match to TRBJ2-7, so the J assignment may be wrong. CDR3 length equals 13 residues. CDR3 nucleotides: TGTGCCAGCAGTCCCACAGGGTCCGTCGAGCAGTACTTC. This sequence encodes CASSPTGSVEQYF.

This clonotype was counted many times. The rearrangement joins TRBV9 to TRBJ2-7; D unresolved. In germline, CDR1 is SGDLS, CDR2 YYNGEE. V lost 5 bases, J lost 0 bases, and 12 bases lay in between. There are 14 residues in the CDR3. The CDR3 DNA reads TGTGCCAGCAGTGTTGGCTCGAGCTCCTACGAGCAGTACTTC. Translation gives CASSVGSSSYEQYF.

In this sample, this clonotype turned up many times. The V call is TRBV12-3 or TRBV12-4, the J call TRBJ1-2; D is unresolved. The CDR3 sequence is 12 residues long. The ends were cut back, 6 bases at V and 4 bases at J, with 9 bases in the middle. CDR3 amino acids: CASSLRGYGYTF. For the CDR3, the DNA is TGTGCCAGCAGCTTACGCGGCTATGGCTACACCTTC.

As for this clonotype: One junction end does not reproduce the germline sequence, and a read error may be involved. This chain joins TRBV9 and TRBJ2-3; maybe TRBD1 (5 bases). The CDR3 totals 12 residues. Per germline, CDR1 SGDLS and CDR2 YYNGEE. The CDR3 DNA reads as TGTGCCAGCAGCGCACAGGTGGATACGCGGTATTTT. This encodes CASSAQVDTRYF.

The chain is built from TRBV6-4 and TRBJ2-7; D possibly corresponds to TRBD1 (5 bases). This CDR3 is 14 amino acids long. CDR1 MRHNA and CDR2 SNTAGT come from the germline V gene. V was pared by 3 bases and J by 3 bases, with 12 bases between. The CDR3 nucleotides read TGTGCCAGCAGTGAAGGGGTCGGAGACTACGAGCAGTACTTC. The encoded protein is CASSEGVGDYEQYF.

The chain carries TRBV20-1 and TRBJ1-4; tentatively, D is TRBD1 (6 bases). The germline V and J ends were trimmed by 2 bases and 4 bases, with 11 bases remaining between them. Germline V CDR1 and CDR2: DFQATT, SNEGSKA (reference sequence). The CDR3 extends over 14 amino acids. CDR3 protein: CSARFRTDNEKLFF. CDR3 DNA sequence: TGCAGTGCTAGATTCCGGACAGATAATGAAAAACTGTTTTTT.

This clonotype showed up just a few times. V is TRBV10-2 and J is TRBJ2-1, with TRBD2 matching over 7 bases. Germline loops: CDR1 WSHSY, CDR2 SAAADI. With 9 bases clipped from V and 5 bases from J, the junction kept 10 bases outside the gene matches. The length of the CDR3 is 14 residues. The CDR3 spells CASGVSGPHNEQFF. The CDR3 DNA sequence: TGCGCCAGTGGGGTTAGCGGGCCCCACAATGAGCAGTTCTTC.

The chain recombines TRBV7-9 with TRBJ2-7; TRBD2 matches at 12 bases. The CDR3 totals 14 residues. Losses at the gene ends were 7 bases for V and 7 bases for J; bases not matched to a gene: 8. CDR1 is SEHNR, CDR2 FQNEAQ, per germline (reference sequence). CDR3: CASNFGLAGSEQYF. CDR3 nucleotide sequence: TGTGCCAGCAACTTTGGACTAGCGGGAAGTGAGCAGTACTTC.

The chain uses TRBV20-1 and TRBJ2-5, with no clear D. Gene TRBJ2-7 matches the end of the DNA better, so the J call may be wrong. Germline V gives CDR1 DFQATT, CDR2 SNEGSKA (reference sequence). CDR3 size: 12 residues. CDR3 in amino acids: CSAGADSYEQYF. In nucleotides, the CDR3 is TGCAGTGCCGGCGCAGACTCCTACGAGCAGTACTTC.

This clonotype has just a few counts. V is TRBV7-8 and J is TRBJ2-7, with TRBD1 identical over 7 bases. This CDR3 comprises 15 residues. The V gene's germline CDR1 is SGHVS and CDR2 FQNEAQ. Losses at the gene ends were 1 base for V and 0 bases for J; bases not matched to a gene: 3. CDR3 sequence reads: CASSLETGRSYEQYF. The DNA for the CDR3 is TGTGCCAGCAGCTTAGAGACAGGGCGCTCCTACGAGCAGTACTTC.